This paragraph covers one T cell receptor (beta chain) sequence. Its antigen is currently unknown. The CDR3 has 15 residues. In germline, CDR1 is MNHNS, CDR2 SASEGT. J lost 8 bases, V lost 7 bases, and 11 bases had no gene match. A CD8+CD4-CCR7+CD45RA+ phenotype served as the sorting definition for naive CD8 T cells. These data come from a study of molecular identifiers for immune sequencing clone quantification. MiXCR, applied by TCRdb to the PCR reads, yields one record per CDR3 protein. The repertoire holds approximately 97,000 distinct CDR3 sequences, with 20% to 25% as singletons. Findings of the study overall: Clonotypes surpassing 20 RNA copies contained over 97% of effector molecules, versus under 1% in naive cells.

The sequenced sample consisted of naive CD8+ T cells from blood, with Jurkat cell RNA spiked in. Subset defined: FACS-sorted CD8+CD4-CCR7+CD45RA+ naive T cells. V and J are TRBV6-1 and TRBJ2-1; 10 bases align to TRBD1. The receptor was derived from a human donor in good health. Some libraries in this study had Jurkat cell RNA spiked in. The CDR3 sequence is CASNYVGQGSYEQFF. CDR3 bases: TGTGCCAGCAACTATGTGGGACAGGGGAGCTATGAGCAGTTCTTC.